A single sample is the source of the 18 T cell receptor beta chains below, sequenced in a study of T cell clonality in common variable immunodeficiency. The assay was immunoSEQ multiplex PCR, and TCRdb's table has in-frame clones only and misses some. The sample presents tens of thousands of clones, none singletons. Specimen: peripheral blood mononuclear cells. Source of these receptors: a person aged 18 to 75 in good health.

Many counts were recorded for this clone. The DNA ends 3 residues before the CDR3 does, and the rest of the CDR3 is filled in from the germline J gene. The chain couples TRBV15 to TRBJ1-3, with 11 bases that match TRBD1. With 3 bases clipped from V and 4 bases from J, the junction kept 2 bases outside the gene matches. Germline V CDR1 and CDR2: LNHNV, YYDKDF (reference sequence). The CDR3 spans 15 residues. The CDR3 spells CATSRDRGPGNTIYF. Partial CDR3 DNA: TGTGCCACCAGCAGGGACAGGGGGCCGGGAAACACC.

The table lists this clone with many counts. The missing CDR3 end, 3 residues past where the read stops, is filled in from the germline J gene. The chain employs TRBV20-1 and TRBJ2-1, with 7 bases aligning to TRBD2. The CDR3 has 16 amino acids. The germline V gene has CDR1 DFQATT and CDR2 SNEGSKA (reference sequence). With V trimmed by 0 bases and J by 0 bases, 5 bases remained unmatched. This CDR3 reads CSARDRGGSSYNEQFF. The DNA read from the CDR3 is TGCAGTGCTAGAGATCGAGGCGGGAGCTCCTACAATGAG.

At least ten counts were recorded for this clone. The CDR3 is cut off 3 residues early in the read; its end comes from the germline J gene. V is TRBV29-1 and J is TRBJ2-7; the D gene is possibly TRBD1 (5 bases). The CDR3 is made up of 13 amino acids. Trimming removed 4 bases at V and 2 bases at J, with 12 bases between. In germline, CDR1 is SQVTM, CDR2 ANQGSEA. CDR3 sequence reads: CSVATATPYEQYF. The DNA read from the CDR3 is TGCAGCGTTGCGACAGCAACCCCCTACGAG.

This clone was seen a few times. CDR3 sequence reads: CASSFGAGGTEAFF. Partial CDR3 DNA: TGTGCCAGCAGCTTCGGGGCAGGGGGGACTGAA. The chain couples TRBV7-9 to TRBJ1-1, with 7 bases fitting TRBD1. The sequenced fragment ends 3 residues before the CDR3 boundary, so the rest is inferred from the germline J gene. Germline V gives CDR1 SEHNR, CDR2 FQNEAQ (reference sequence). The J segment lost 5 bases and the V segment lost 3 bases, leaving 6 bases of the junction unmatched. The CDR3 sequence is 14 residues long.

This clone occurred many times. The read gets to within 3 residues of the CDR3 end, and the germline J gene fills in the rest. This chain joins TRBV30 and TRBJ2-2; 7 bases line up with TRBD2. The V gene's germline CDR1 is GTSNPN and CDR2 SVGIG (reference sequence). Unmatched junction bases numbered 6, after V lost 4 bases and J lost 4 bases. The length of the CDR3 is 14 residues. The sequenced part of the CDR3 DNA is TGTGCCTGGAATCCTAGCGGCCCCACCGGGGAG. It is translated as CAWNPSGPTGE. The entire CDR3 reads CAWNPSGPTGELFF. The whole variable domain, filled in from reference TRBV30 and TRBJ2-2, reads SQTIHQWPATLVQPVGSPLSLECTVEGTSNPNLYWYRQAAGRGLQLLFYSVGIGQISSEVPQNLSASRPQDRQFILSSKKLLLSDSGFYLCAWNPSGPTGELFFGEGSRLTVL.

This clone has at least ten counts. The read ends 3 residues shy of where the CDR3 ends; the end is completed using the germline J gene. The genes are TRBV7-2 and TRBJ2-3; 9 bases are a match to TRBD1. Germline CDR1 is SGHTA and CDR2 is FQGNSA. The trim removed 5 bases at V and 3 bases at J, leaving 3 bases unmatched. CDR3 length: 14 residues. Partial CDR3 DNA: TGTGCCAGCAGCCTAGACAGGGGGACAGATACG. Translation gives CASSLDRGTDT. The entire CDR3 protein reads CASSLDRGTDTQYF.

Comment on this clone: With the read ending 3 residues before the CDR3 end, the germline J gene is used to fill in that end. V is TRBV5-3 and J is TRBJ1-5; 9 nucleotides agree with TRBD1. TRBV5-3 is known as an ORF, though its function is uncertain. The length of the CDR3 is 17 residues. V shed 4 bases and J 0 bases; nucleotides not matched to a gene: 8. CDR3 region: CARSPPRTGDSNQPQHF. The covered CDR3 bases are TGTGCCAGAAGCCCGCCCCGGACAGGGGATAGCAATCAGCCC.

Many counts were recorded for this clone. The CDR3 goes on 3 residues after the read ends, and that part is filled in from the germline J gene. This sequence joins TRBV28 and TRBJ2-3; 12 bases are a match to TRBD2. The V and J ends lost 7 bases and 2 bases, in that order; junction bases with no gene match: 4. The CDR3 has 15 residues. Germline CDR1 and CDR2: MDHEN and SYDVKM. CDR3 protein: CASKLAGGITDTQYF. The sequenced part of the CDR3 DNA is TGTGCCAGCAAACTAGCGGGAGGTATCACAGATACG.

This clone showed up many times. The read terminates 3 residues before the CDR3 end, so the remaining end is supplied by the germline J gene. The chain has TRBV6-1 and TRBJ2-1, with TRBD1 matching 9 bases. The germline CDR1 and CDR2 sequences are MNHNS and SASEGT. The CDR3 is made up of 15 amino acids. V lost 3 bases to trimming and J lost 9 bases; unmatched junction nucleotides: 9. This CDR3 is CASSDPGQGVGEQFF. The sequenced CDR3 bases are TGTGCCAGCAGTGACCCGGGACAGGGAGTCGGTGAG.

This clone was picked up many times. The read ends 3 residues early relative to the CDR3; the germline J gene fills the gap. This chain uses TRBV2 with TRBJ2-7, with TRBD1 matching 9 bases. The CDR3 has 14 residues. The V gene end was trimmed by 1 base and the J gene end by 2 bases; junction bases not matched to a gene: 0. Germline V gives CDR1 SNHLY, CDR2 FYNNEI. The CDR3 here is CASSEDRGPYEQYF. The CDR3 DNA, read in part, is TGTGCCAGCAGTGAAGACAGGGGGCCCTACGAG.

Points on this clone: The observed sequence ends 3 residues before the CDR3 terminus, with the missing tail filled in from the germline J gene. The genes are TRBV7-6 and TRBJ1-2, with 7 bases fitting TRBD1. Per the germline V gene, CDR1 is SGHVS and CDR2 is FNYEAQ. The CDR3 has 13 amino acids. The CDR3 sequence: CASSTGQTYDYTF. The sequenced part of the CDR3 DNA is TGTGCCAGCAGCACGGGACAGACCTACGAC.

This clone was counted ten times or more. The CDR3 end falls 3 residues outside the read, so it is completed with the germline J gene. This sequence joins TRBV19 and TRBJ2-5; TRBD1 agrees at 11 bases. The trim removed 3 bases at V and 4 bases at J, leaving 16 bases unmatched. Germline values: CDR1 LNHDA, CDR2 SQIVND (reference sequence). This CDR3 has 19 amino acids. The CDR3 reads CASSISILRTGGSTETQYF. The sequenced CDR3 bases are TGTGCCAGTAGTATTTCTATTCTTCGGACAGGGGGCTCCACAGAGACC.

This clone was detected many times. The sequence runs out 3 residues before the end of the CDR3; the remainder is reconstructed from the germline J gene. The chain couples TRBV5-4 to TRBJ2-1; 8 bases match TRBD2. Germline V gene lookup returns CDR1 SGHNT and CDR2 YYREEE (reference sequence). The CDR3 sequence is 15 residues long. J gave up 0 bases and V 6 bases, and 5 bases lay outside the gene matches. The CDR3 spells CASTFSGNSYNEQFF. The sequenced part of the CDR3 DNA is TGTGCCAGCACCTTTAGCGGGAACTCCTACAATGAG.

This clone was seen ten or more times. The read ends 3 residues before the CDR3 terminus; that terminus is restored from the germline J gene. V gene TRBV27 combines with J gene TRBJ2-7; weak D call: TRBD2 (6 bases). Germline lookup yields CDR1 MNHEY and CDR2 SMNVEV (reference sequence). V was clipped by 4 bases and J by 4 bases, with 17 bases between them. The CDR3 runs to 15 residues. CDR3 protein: CASSWDSVTFYEQYF. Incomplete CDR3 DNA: TGTGCCAGCAGTTGGGACTCAGTTACATTTTACGAG.

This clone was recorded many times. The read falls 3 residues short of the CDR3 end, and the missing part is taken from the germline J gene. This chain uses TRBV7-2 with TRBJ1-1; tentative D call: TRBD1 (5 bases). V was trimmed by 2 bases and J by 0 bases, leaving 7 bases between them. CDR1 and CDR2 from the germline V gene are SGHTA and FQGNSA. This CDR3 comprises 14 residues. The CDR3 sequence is CASSLSGMNTEAFF. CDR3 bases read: TGTGCCAGCAGCTTATCAGGGATGAACACTGAA.

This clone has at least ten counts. This CDR3 reads CASSLTSGQTDEKLFF. Incomplete CDR3 DNA: TGTGCCAGCTCACTGACATCGGGACAGACGGATGAAAAA. The chain recombines TRBV18 with TRBJ1-4; 7 bases fit TRBD1. The missing CDR3 end, 3 residues past where the read stops, is filled in from the germline J gene. V lost 4 bases and J lost 6; bases outside the gene matches: 11. The CDR3 has 16 residues. Looked up from germline, CDR1 is KGHSH and CDR2 is LQKENI.

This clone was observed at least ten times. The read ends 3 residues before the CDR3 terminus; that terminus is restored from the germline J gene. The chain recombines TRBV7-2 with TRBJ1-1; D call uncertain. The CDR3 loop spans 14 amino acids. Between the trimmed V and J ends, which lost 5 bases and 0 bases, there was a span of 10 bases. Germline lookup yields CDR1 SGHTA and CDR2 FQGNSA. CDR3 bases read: TGTGCCAGCAGCCCCGCCGGGGTGAACACTGAA. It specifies CASSPAGVNTE. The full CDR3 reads CASSPAGVNTEAFF.

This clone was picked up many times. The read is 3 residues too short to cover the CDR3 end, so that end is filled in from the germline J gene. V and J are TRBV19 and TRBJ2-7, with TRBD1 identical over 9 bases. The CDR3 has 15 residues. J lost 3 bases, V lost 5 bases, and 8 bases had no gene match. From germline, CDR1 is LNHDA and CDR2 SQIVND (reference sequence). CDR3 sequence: CASSRTGDGNYEQYF. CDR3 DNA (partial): TGTGCCAGTAGTCGGACAGGGGACGGGAACTACGAG. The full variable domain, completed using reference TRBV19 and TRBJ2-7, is DGGITQSPKYLFRKEGQNVTLSCEQNLNHDAMYWYRQDPGQGLRLIYYSQIVNDFQKGDIAEGYSVSREKKESFPLTVTSAQKNPTAFYLCASSRTGDGNYEQYFGPGTRLTVT.